This entry lists 19 T cell receptor beta chains sequenced from one sample in a study of graft-versus-host responses after intestinal transplantation. The assay was immunoSEQ multiplex PCR, and TCRdb's table has in-frame clones only and misses some. Of 25,000 to 35,000 clones detected, about 85% appear once; the ten largest clones hold around a tenth. Sequencing used PBMCs, obtained around 430 days after intestinal transplantation. All receptors come from a human patient who received an intestinal transplant, so some T cells may come from the graft donor.

V gene TRBV11-3 combines with J gene TRBJ2-5; no clear D gene. The CDR3 extends over 14 amino acids. CDR1 and CDR2 from the germline V gene are SGHNT and YENEEA. V lost 1 base, J lost 1 base, and 7 bases lay in between. The CDR3 is CASSLVFSQETQYF. The CDR3 DNA follows: TGTGCCAGCAGCTTAGTTTTCAGCCAAGAGACCCAGTACTTC.

The gene calls are TRBV7-9 and TRBJ2-1; D is perhaps TRBD1 (6 bases). The ends were cut back, 5 bases at V and 0 bases at J, with 8 bases in the middle. Germline V gene sequence: CDR1 SEHNR, CDR2 FQNEAQ (reference sequence). This CDR3 spans 14 amino acids. The CDR3 nucleotides are TGTGCCAGCAGCGGACAGAGCTCCTACAATGAGCAGTTCTTC. Its protein product is CASSGQSSYNEQFF.

The rearrangement joins TRBV11-2 to TRBJ2-7; 8 nucleotides line up with TRBD2. This CDR3 region has 15 residues. Germline assignment: CDR1 SGHAT and CDR2 FQNNGV. Trimming cost V 5 bases and J 2 bases; bases outside gene matches: 8. The CDR3 reads CASSPSSGLTYEQYF. The DNA of the CDR3 is TGTGCCAGCAGCCCTTCTAGCGGGTTGACCTACGAGCAGTACTTC. Combining the CDR3 with reference TRBV11-2 and TRBJ2-7 gives the whole variable domain EAGVAQSPRYKIIEKRQSVAFWCNPISGHATLYWYQQILGQGPKLLIQFQNNGVVDDSQLPKDRFSAERLKGVDSTLKIQPAKLEDSAVYLCASSPSSGLTYEQYFGPGTRLTVT.

The CDR3 here is CASSEVAGTGELFF. CDR3 nucleotide sequence: TGTGCCAGCAGTGAAGTAGCGGGAACCGGGGAGCTGTTTTTT. The V and J genes are TRBV6-4 and TRBJ2-2, with 8 bases fitting TRBD2. The CDR3 has 14 residues. Germline V gene sequence: CDR1 MRHNA, CDR2 SNTAGT. The junction had 2 bases not matched to a gene; V was cut back by 3 bases and J by 5 bases.

The J gene is TRBJ2-2, the V gene TRBV4-1; maybe TRBD1 (6 bases). Germline CDR1 MGHRA, CDR2 YSYEKL. V gave up 1 base and J gave up 4 bases, with 13 bases separating them. The CDR3 has 16 residues. The chain's CDR3 is CASSQVTGSSTGELFF. Written as DNA, the CDR3 is TGCGCCAGCAGCCAAGTCACAGGGTCGAGCACCGGGGAGCTGTTTTTT.

The chain carries TRBV10-1 and TRBJ2-7; 9 nucleotides align to TRBD1. The CDR3 has 13 amino acids. The V and J ends lost 6 bases and 6 bases, in that order; junction bases with no gene match: 6. Per germline, CDR1 WNHNN and CDR2 SYGVQD (reference sequence). In nucleotides, the CDR3 is TGCGCCAGCAGCCGGGACAGGGCGGGCGAGCAGTACTTC. Translation: CASSRDRAGEQYF.

A note on this clone: An end of the junction does not agree with germline; a read error may underlie this. The V call is TRBV28, the J call TRBJ1-4; 9 nucleotides align to TRBD1. Germline CDR1 is MDHEN and CDR2 is SYDVKM. The CDR3 totals 13 residues. The CDR3 coding sequence is TGTGCGAGCAGGGGACAGGGCCGCGAAAAACTGTTTTTT. This gives the protein CASRGQGREKLFF.

The chain is built from TRBV21-1 and TRBJ2-1; the table assigns TRBD2, which was not confirmed against the DNA. TRBV21-1 is marked as a pseudogene. This CDR3 has 16 residues. The CDR3 loop is CASSALTGLLYNEQFF. The DNA of the CDR3 is TGTGCCAGCAGCGCTTTGACGGGTCTCCTGTACAATGAGCAGTTCTTC.

This chain links TRBV6-4 with TRBJ2-2, with 8 positions matching TRBD1. The V gene's germline CDR1 is MRHNA and CDR2 SNTAGT. With 5 bases clipped from V and 7 bases from J, the junction kept 9 bases outside the gene matches. The CDR3 sequence is 15 residues long. The CDR3 loop is CASSLADREIGELFF. The CDR3, as DNA: TGTGCCAGCAGTCTGGCGGACAGGGAGATCGGGGAGCTGTTTTTT.

This clone was seen a few times. This chain joins TRBV5-1 and TRBJ2-1, with TRBD1 matching over 8 bases. Trimming removed 1 base from V and 0 bases from J; junction bases left unmatched: 3. The CDR3 covers 16 residues. Germline loops: CDR1 SGHRS, CDR2 YFSETQ. The CDR3 nucleotides read TGCGCCAGCAGCTTGACAGGGGGGAACTCCTACAATGAGCAGTTCTTC. Translating it yields CASSLTGGNSYNEQFF. Drawing the rest from reference TRBV5-1 and TRBJ2-1, the complete variable domain is KAGVTQTPRYLIKTRGQQVTLSCSPISGHRSVSWYQQTPGQGLQFLFEYFSETQRNKGNFPGRFSGRQFSNSRSEMNVSTLELGDSALYLCASSLTGGNSYNEQFFGPGTRLTVL.

This chain connects TRBV6-9 to TRBJ1-1, with D possibly being TRBD1 (5 bases). Germline V gene lookup returns CDR1 MNHGY and CDR2 SVAAGI. CDR3 length: 13 residues. V gave up 6 bases and J gave up 0 bases, with 8 bases separating them. CDR3 nucleotides: TGTGCCAGCAGGGGGCTTGTGAACACTGAAGCTTTCTTT. Its translation is CASRGLVNTEAFF.

CDR3 bases: TGTGCCAGCAGCCAAGTCGATTCAGGGGTAGTCACTGAAGCTTTCTTT. The encoded protein is CASSQVDSGVVTEAFF. The chain carries TRBV4-2 and TRBJ1-1; perhaps TRBD1 as D (6 bases). Per the germline V gene, CDR1 is LGHNA and CDR2 is YNFKEQ. The CDR3 runs 16 residues. V was shortened by 1 base and J by 4 bases, with 16 bases between the two germline ends.

The CDR3 here is CAAGWGPDTGTEAFF. CDR3 bases: TGTGCCGCCGGCTGGGGTCCCGATACGGGCACTGAAGCTTTCTTT. V usage is TRBV6-5 and J usage is TRBJ1-1, with D uncertain. The CDR3 is 15 amino acids. Germline-derived CDR1 and CDR2 are MNHEY and SVGAGI. With 11 bases removed from V and 4 bases from J, the gap between germline ends came to 23 bases.

V and J are TRBV30 and TRBJ2-7, with TRBD1 matching over 9 bases. CDR3 length equals 16 residues. The J segment lost 3 bases and the V segment lost 2 bases, leaving 11 bases of the junction unmatched. Per germline, CDR1 GTSNPN and CDR2 SVGIG (reference sequence). CDR3 coding DNA: TGTGCCTGGAGTTCTCATCCGGGACAGGGAGGCTACGAGCAGTACTTC. Residues: CAWSSHPGQGGYEQYF.

This rearrangement joins TRBV6-6 to TRBJ2-3; 7 positions match TRBD1. This CDR3 has 16 residues. Per the germline V gene, CDR1 is MNHNY and CDR2 is SVGAGI (reference sequence). After removal of 4 bases from V and 6 bases from J, the junction contained 13 bases not matched to a gene. The CDR3 region has the DNA TGTGCCAGCAGTTCACCACAGGGGTCAATGATGGATACGCAGTATTTT. Its protein is CASSSPQGSMMDTQYF.

This clone was counted a single time. The chain combines TRBV7-3 with TRBJ2-2, with D maybe TRBD1 (6 bases). Germline lookup yields CDR1 SGHTA and CDR2 FQGTGA. Trimming left V 5 bases short and J 3 bases short, with 13 bases between. The length of the CDR3 is 15 residues. CDR3: CASSVQGLDTGELFF. The CDR3 region has the DNA TGTGCCAGCAGCGTACAGGGATTGGACACCGGGGAGCTGTTTTTT.

V and J are TRBV5-4 and TRBJ2-1, with 16 bases lining up with TRBD2. CDR3 length equals 15 residues. Germline CDR1 reads SGHNT; CDR2 reads YYREEE (reference sequence). Trimming removed 4 bases from V and 8 bases from J; junction bases left unmatched: 3. The CDR3 coding sequence is TGTGCCAGCAGCGGGACTAGCGGGAGGGCAGATGAGCAGTTCTTC. Translation gives CASSGTSGRADEQFF. Using reference TRBV5-4 and TRBJ2-1 for the parts outside the CDR3, the full variable domain is ETGVTQSPTHLIKTRGQQVTLRCSSQSGHNTVSWYQQALGQGPQFIFQYYREEENGRGNFPPRFSGLQFPNYSSELNVNALELDDSALYLCASSGTSGRADEQFFGPGTRLTVL.

The gene calls are TRBV27 and TRBJ1-5, with 10 bases that match TRBD1. The CDR3 contains 16 residues. V lost 2 bases, J lost 0 bases, and 1 base stayed unmatched. Germline CDR1 is MNHEY and CDR2 is SMNVEV (reference sequence). The CDR3 sequence is CASSLGTGASNQPQHF. The DNA of the CDR3 is TGTGCCAGCAGTTTAGGGACAGGGGCTAGCAATCAGCCCCAGCATTTT.

This rearrangement joins TRBV19 to TRBJ2-1; D ambiguous. CDR3 size: 14 residues. Looked up from germline, CDR1 is LNHDA and CDR2 is SQIVND (reference sequence). V was pared by 3 bases and J by 0 bases, with 6 bases between. The chain's CDR3 is CASSIVSSYNEQFF. As DNA, the CDR3 is TGTGCCAGTAGTATTGTGAGCTCCTACAATGAGCAGTTCTTC.